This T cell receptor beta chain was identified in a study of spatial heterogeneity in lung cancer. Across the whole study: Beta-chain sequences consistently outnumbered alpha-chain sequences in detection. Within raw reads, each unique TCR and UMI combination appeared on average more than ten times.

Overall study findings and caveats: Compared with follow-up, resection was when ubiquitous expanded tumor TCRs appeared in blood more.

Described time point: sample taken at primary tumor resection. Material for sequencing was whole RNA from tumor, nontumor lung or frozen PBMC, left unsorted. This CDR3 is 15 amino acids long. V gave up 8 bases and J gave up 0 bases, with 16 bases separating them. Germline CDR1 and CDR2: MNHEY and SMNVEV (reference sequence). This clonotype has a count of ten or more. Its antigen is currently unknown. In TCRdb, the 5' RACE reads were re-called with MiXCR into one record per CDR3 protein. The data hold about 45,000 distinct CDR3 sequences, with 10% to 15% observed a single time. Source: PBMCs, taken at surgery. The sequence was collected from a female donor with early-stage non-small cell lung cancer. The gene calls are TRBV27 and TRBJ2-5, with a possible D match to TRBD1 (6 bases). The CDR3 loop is CASASPRGNQETQYF. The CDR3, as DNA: TGTGCCAGCGCCTCCCCTAGGGGGAACCAAGAGACCCAGTACTTC.